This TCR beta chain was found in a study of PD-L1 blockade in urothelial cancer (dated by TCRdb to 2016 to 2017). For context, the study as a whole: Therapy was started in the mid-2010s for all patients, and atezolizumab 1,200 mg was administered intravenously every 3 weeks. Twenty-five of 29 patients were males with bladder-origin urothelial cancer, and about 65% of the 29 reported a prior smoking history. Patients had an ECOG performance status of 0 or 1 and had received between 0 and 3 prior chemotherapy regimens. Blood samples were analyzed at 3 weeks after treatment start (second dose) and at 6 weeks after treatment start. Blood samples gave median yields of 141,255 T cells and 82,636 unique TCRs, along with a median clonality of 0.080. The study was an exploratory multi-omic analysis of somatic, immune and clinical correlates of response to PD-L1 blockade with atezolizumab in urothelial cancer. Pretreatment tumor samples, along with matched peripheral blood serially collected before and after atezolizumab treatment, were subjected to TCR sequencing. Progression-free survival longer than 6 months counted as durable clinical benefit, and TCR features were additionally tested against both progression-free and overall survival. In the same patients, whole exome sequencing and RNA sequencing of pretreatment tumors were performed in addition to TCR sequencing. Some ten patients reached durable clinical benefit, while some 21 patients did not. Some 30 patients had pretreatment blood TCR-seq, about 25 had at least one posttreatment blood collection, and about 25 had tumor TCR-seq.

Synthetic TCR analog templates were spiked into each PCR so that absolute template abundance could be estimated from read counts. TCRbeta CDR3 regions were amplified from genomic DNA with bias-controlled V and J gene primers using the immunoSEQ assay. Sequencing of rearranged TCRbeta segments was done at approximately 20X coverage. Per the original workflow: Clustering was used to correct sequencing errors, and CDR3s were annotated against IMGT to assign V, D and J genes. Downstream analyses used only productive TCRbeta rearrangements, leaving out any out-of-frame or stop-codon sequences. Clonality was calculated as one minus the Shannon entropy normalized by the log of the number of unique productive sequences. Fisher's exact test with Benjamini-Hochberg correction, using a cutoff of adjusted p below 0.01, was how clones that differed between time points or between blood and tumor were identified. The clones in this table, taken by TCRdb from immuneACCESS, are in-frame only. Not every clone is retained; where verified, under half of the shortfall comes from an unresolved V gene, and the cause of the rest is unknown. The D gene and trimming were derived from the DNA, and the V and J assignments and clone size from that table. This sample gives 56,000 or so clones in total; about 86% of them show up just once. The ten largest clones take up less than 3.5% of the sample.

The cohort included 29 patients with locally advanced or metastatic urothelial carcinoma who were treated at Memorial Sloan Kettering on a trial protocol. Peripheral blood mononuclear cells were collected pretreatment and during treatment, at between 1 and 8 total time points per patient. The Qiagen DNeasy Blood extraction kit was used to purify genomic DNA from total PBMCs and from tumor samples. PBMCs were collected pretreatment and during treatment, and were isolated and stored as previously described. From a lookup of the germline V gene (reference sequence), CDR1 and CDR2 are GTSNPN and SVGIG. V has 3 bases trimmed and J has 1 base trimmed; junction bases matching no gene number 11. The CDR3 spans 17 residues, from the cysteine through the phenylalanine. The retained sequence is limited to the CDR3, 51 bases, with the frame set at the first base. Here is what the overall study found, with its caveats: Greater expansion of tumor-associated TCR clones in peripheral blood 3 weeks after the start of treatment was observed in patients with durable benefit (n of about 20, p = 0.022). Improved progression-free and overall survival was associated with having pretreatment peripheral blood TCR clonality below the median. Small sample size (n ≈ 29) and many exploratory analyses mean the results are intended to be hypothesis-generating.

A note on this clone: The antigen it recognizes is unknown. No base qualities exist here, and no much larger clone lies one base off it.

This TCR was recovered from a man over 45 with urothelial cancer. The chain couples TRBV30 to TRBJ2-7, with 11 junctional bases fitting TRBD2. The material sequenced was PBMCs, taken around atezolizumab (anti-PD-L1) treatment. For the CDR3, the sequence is CAWRGSGRAQNSYEQYF. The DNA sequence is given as TGTGCCTGGAGAGGTAGCGGGAGGGCCCAAAATTCCTACGAGCAGTACTTC.